This entry concerns a single T cell receptor (beta chain). Its antigen remains unknown. The data were taken from a study of cytomegalovirus exposure and HLA in healthy donors. As for the study in general: Among the approximately 400 genotyped donors, approximately 82% were placed in the Caucasian-associated ancestry cluster. Findings and limits, study-wide: A highly shared variant cluster was judged a likely technical artifact. The authors later linked a missense DCLRE1C variant to TCR beta V- and J-gene trimming. A later analysis linked 15,000 to 20,000 TCR beta sequences to HLA alleles at 0.05 false discovery rate.

The CDR3 totals 16 residues. The PCR employed 60 Vbeta primers together with 13 Jbeta primers. Repertoires were generated with immunoSEQ multiplex PCR, while TCRdb's copy carries only in-frame clones and drops some. The repertoire consists of approximately 80,000 clones, with 65% to 80% occurring once and the leading ten covering approximately 12%. The specimen sequenced was PBMCs. This sequence originates from a woman aged 40 to 50 in good health and CMV-seropositive. V usage is TRBV21-1 and J usage is TRBJ2-2; whether TRBD1, the table's D call, matches the DNA was not checked. TRBV21-1 is marked as a pseudogene. CDR3 coding DNA: TGTGCCAGCAGCAAAGGGGGCCCTCCTATCGTGGGGGAGCTGTTTTTT. The encoded protein is CASSKGGPPIVGELFF.